The present entry profiles one TCR beta chain with its context. The CDR3 covers 14 residues. Germline V gives CDR1 SGDLS, CDR2 YYNGEE. Trimming stripped 0 bases from V and 2 bases from J, with 8 bases between. Each CDR3 protein is one row after TCRdb ran MiXCR on the PCR reads. The table has approximately 13,000 distinct CDR3 sequences, under 15% seen once. The sample comes from a study of CXCR3 chemokines and chemotherapy response in bladder cancer. Sample acquisition took place from a patient whose treatment included neoadjuvant chemotherapy. The rearrangement links TRBV9 to TRBJ1-2, with D tentatively TRBD1 (6 bases). The sequence came from a human donor with bladder cancer that did not respond to neoadjuvant chemotherapy. CDR3: CASSVDRANYGYTF. In nucleotides, the CDR3 is TGTGCCAGCAGCGTAGACAGGGCGAACTATGGCTACACCTTC.